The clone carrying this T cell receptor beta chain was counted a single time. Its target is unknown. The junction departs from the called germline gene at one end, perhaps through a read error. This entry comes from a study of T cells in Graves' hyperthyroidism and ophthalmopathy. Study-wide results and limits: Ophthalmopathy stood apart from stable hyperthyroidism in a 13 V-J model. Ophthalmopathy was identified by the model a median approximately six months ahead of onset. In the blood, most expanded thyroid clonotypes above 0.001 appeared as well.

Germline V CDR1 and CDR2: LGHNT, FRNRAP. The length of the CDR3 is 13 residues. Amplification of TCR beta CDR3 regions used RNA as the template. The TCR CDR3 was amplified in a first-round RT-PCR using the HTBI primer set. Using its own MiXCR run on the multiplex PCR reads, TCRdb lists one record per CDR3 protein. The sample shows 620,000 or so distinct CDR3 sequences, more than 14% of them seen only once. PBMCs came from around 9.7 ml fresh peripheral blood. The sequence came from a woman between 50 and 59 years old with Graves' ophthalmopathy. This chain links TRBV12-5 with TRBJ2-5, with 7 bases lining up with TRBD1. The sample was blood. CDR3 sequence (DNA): TGTGCTAGTGTTCACAGGGGTGGCGAGACCCGGTACTTC. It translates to CASVHRGGETRYF.